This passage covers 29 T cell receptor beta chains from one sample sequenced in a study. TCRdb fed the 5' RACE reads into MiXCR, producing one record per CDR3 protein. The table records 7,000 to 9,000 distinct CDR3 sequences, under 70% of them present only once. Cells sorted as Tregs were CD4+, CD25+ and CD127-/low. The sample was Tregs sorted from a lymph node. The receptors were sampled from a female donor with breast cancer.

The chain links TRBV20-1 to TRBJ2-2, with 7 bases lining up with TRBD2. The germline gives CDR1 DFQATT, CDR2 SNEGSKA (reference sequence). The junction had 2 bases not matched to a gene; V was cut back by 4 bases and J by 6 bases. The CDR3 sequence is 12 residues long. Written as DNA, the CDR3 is TGCAGTGCTACTAGCGGCCCCGGGGAGCTGTTTTTT. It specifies CSATSGPGELFF.

The CDR3 nucleotides are TGTGCCTGGAGTGTGGGCGCTGGCACAGATACGCAGTATTTT. It is translated as CAWSVGAGTDTQYF. The chain recombines TRBV30 with TRBJ2-3; no reliable D call. Germline-derived CDR1 and CDR2 are GTSNPN and SVGIG (reference sequence). Trimming pared 0 bases from V and 1 base from J, leaving 8 bases between. The CDR3 is 14 residues long.

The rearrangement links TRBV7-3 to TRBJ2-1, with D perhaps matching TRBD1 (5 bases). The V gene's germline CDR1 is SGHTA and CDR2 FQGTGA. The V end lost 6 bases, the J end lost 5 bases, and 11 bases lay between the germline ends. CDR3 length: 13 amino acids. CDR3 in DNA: TGTGCCAGCAGTTACGACAGCGACAATGAGCAGTTCTTC. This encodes CASSYDSDNEQFF.

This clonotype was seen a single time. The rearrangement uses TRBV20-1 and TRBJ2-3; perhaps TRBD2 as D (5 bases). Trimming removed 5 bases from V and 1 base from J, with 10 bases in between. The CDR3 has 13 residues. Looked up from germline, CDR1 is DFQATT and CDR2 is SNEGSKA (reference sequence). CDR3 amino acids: CSASWTRTDTQYF. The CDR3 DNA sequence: TGCAGTGCTTCCTGGACTCGCACAGATACGCAGTATTTT.

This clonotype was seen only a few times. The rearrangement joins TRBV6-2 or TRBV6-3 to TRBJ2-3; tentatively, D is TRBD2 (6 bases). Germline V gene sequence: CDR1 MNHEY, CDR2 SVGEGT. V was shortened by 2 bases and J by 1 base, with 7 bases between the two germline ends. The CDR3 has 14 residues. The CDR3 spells CASSYERGTDTQYF. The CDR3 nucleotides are TGTGCCAGCAGTTACGAGCGGGGCACAGATACGCAGTATTTT.

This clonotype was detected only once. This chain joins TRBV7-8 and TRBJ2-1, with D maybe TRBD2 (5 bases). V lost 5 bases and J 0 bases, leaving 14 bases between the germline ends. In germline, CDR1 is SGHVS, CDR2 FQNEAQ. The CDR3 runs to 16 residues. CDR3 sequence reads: CASSPSWRSSYNEQFF. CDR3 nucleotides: TGTGCCAGCAGCCCCTCATGGAGGAGCTCCTACAATGAGCAGTTCTTC.

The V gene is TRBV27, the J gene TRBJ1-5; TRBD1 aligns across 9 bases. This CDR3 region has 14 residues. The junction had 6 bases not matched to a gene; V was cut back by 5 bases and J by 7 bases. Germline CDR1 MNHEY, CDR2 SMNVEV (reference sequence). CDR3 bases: TGTGCCAGCAGTATTTCACAGGGGGCCCAGCCCCAGCATTTT. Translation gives CASSISQGAQPQHF.

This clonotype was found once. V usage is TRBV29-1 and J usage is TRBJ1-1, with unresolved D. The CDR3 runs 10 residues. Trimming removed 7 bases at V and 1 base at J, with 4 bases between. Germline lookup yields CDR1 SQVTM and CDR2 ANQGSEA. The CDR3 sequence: CSGGNTEAFF. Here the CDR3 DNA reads TGCAGCGGCGGGAACACTGAAGCTTTCTTT.

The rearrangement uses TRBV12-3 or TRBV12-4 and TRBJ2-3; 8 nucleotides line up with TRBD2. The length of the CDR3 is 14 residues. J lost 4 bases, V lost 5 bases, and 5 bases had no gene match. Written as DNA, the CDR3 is TGTGCCAGCAGTCTGCTAGCGGGTTCAGATACGCAGTATTTT. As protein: CASSLLAGSDTQYF.

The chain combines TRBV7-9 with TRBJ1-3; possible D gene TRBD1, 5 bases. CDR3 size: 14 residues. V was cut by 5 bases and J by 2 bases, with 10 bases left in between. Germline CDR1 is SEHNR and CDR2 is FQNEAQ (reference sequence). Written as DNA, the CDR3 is TGTGCCAGCAGCCCCCCGGGGGCTGGAAACACCATATATTTT. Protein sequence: CASSPPGAGNTIYF. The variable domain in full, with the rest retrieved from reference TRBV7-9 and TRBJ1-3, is DTGVSQNPRHKITKRGQNVTFRCDPISEHNRLYWYRQTLGQGPEFLTYFQNEAQLEKSRLLSDRFSAERPKGSFSTLEIQRTEQGDSAMYLCASSPPGAGNTIYFGEGSWLTVV.

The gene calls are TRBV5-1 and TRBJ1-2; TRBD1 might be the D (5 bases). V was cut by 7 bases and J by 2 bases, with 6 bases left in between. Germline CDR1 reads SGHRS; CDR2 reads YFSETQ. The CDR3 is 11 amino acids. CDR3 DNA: TGCGCCAGCGGGACCAACTATGGCTACACCTTC. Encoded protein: CASGTNYGYTF.

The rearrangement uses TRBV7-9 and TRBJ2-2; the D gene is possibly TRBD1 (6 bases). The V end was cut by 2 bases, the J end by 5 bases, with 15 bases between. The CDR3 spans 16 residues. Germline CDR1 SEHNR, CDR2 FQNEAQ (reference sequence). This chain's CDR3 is CASSLKTGIMTGELFF. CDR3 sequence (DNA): TGTGCCAGCAGCTTAAAAACAGGGATAATGACCGGGGAGCTGTTTTTT. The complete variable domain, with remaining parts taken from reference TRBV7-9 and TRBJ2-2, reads DTGVSQNPRHKITKRGQNVTFRCDPISEHNRLYWYRQTLGQGPEFLTYFQNEAQLEKSRLLSDRFSAERPKGSFSTLEIQRTEQGDSAMYLCASSLKTGIMTGELFFGEGSRLTVL.

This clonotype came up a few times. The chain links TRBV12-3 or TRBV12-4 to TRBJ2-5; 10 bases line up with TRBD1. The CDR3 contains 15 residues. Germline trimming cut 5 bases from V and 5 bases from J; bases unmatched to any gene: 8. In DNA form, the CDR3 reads TGTGCCAGCAGTATGGGACAGGGGCTTCGCGAGACCCAGTACTTC. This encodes CASSMGQGLRETQYF.

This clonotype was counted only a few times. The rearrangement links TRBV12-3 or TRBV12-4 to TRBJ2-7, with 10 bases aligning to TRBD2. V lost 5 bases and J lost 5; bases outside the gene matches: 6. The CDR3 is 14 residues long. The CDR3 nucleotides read TGTGCCAGCAGTAGAGCGGGAGGGAGGGACGAGCAGTACGTC. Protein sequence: CASSRAGGRDEQYV.

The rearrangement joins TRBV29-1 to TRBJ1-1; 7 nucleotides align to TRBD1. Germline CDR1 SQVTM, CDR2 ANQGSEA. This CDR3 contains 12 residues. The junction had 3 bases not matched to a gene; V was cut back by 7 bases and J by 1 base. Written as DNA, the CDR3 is TGCAGCGCTCAGGGGGGGAACACTGAAGCTTTCTTT. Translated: CSAQGGNTEAFF. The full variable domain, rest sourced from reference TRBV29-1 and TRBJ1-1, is SAVISQKPSRDICQRGTSLTIQCQVDSQVTMMFWYRQQPGQSLTLIATANQGSEATYESGFVIDKFPISRPNLTFSTLTVSNMSPEDSSIYLCSAQGGNTEAFFGQGTRLTVV.

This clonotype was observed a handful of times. CDR3 protein: CSAKRDVNNEQFF. In DNA, the CDR3 is TGCAGTGCTAAAAGAGACGTAAACAATGAGCAGTTCTTC. The rearrangement links TRBV20-1 to TRBJ2-1; D uncertain. CDR3 length: 13 amino acids. Trimming cost V 4 bases and J 5 bases, with 12 bases left between them. Germline assignment: CDR1 DFQATT and CDR2 SNEGSKA (reference sequence).

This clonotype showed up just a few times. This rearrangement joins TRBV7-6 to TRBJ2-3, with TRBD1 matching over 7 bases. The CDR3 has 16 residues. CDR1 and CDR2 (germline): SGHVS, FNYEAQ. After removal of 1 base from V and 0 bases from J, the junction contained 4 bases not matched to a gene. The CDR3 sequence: CASSLEQGRSTDTQYF. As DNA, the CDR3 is TGTGCCAGCAGCTTAGAACAGGGGCGTAGCACAGATACGCAGTATTTT.

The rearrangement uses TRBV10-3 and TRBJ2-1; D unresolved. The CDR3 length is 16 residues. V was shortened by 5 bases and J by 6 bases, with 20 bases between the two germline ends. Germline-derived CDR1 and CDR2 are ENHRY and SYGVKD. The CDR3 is CAISTFLALKGNEQFF. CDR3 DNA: TGTGCCATCAGTACGTTTTTGGCTCTGAAGGGCAATGAGCAGTTCTTC.

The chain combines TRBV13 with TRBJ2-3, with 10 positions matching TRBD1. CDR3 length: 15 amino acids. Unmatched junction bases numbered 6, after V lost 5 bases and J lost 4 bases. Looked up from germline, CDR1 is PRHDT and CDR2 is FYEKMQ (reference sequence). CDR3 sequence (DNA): TGTGCCAGCAGCGACGACAGGGGGCGGGCAGATACGCAGTATTTT. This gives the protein CASSDDRGRADTQYF.

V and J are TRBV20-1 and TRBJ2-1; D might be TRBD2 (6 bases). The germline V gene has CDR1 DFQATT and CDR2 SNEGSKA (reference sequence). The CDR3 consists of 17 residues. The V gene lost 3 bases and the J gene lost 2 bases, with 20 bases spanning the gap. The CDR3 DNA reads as TGCAGTGCTAGGGATCGCGGCGGGAAAGAAACCTACAATGAGCAGTTCTTC. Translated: CSARDRGGKETYNEQFF.

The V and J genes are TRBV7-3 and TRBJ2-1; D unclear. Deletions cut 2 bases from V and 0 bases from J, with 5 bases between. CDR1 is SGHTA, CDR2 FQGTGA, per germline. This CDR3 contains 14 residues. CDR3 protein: CASSLDPSYNEQFF. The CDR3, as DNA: TGTGCCAGCAGCTTAGACCCCTCCTACAATGAGCAGTTCTTC.

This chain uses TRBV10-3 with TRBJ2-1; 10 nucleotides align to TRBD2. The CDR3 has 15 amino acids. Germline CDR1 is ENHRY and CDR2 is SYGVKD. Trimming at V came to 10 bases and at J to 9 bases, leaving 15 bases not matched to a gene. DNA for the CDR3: TGTGCCACCGGCGGTAGCGGGAGGTCGAAAGGTGAGCAGTTCTTC. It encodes CATGGSGRSKGEQFF.

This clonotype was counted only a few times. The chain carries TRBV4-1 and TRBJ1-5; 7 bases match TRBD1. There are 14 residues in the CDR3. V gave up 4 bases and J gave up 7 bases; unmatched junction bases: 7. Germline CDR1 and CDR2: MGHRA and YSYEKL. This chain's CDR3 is CASSLEQGNQPQHF. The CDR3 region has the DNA TGCGCCAGCAGCCTAGAACAGGGGAACCAGCCCCAGCATTTT.

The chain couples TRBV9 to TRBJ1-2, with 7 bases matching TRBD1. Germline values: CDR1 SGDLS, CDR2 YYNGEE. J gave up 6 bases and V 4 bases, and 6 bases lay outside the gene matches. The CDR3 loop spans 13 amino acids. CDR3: CASSTTGSDGYTF. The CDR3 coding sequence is TGTGCCAGCAGCACGACAGGGTCGGATGGCTACACCTTC.

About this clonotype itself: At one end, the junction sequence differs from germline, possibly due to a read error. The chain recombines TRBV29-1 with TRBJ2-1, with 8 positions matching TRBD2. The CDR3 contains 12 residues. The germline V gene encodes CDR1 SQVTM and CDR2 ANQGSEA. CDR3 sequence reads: CSAGRALNEQLF. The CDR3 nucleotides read TGCAGCGCCGGGAGGGCATTGAATGAGCAGCTCTTC.

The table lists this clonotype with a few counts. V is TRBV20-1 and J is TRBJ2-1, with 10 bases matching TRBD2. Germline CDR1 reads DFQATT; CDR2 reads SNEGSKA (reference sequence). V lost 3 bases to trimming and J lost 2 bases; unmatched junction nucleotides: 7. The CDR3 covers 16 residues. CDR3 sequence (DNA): TGCAGTGCTAGGGAACTAGCGGGACGACCCTACAATGAGCAGTTCTTC. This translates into CSARELAGRPYNEQFF.

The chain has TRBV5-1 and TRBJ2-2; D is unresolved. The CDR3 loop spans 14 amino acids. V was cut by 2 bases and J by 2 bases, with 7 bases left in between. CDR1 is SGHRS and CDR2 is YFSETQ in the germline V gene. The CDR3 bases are TGCGCCAGCAGCTTCGAGCTAAACACCGGGGAGCTGTTTTTT. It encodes CASSFELNTGELFF.

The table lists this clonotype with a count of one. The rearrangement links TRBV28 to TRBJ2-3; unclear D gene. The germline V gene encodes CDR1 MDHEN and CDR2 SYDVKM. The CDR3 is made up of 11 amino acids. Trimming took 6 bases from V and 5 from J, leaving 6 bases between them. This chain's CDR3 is CASREEDTQYF. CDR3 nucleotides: TGTGCCAGCAGAGAGGAAGATACGCAGTATTTT.

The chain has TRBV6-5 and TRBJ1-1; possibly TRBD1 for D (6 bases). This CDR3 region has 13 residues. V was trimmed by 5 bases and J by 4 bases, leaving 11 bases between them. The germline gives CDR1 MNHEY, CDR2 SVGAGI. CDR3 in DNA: TGTGCCAGCAGTAGAAGGGGGAGCACTGAAGCTTTCTTT. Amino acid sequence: CASSRRGSTEAFF.